Sequencing of this T cell receptor beta chain was carried out in a study of cytomegalovirus exposure and HLA in healthy donors. General study points: By HLA locus, TCR association rates varied in a later analysis, with DRB1 showing the most and HLA-C the fewest. When a later analysis compared HLA-associated TCR beta chains with equally common others, the HLA-associated chains turned out to be more clonally expanded and to have lower generation probabilities.

Germline V lookup: CDR1 MNHNY, CDR2 SVGAGI (reference sequence). V was pared by 7 bases and J by 5 bases, with 3 bases of the junction left unmatched. The CDR3 sequence is 12 residues long. Regarding this clone: Its antigen is currently unknown.

The PCR had 60 Vbeta and 13 Jbeta primers. Sequencing was performed with immunoSEQ multiplex PCR; in TCRdb, only in-frame clones are kept and a portion is missing. The sample has 100,000 to 150,000 clones, roughly 80% seen once; the top ten hold about 5%. These donors, healthy bone marrow donors, were studied. The chain is built from TRBV6-6 and TRBJ2-5; TRBD1 matches at 8 bases. This clonotype was obtained from a middle-aged man in good health and CMV-seropositive. Source material: PBMCs. CDR3 sequence reads: CASTRGLETQYF. The CDR3, as DNA: TGTGCCAGCACCAGGGGGCTCGAGACCCAGTACTTC.